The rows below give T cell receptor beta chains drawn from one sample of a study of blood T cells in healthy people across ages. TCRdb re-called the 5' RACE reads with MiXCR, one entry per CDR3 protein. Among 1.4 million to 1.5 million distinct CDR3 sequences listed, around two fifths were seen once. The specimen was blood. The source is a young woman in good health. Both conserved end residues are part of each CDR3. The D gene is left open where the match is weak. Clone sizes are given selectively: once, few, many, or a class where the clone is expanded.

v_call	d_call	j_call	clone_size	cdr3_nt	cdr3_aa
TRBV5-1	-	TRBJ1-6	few	TGCGCCAGCAGCGAAGGCCTCAATTCACCCCTCCACTTT	CASSEGLNSPLHF
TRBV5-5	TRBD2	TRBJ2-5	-	TGTGCCAGCAGCTTGATACTAGCGGTTTACAATGAGCAGTACTTC	CASSLILAVYNEQYF
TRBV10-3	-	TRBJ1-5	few	TGTGCCATCAGTGACCCCTCTTCAGGGGAACAGCCCCAGCATTTT	CAISDPSSGEQPQHF
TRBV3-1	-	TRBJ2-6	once	TGTGCCAGCAGCCAAACCATAGACGTAGTAGGGGCCAACGTCCTGACTTTC	CASSQTIDVVGANVLTF
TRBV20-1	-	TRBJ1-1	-	TGCAGTGCTAGAGAACCGGGCTCGGGCCCTGAAGCTTTCTTT	CSAREPGSGPEAFF
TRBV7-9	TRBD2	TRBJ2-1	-	TGTGCCAGCAGCTTAGGGTCTGCGTTAGCGGGGCCCAATGAGCAGTTCTTC	CASSLGSALAGPNEQFF
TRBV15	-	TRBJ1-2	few	TGTGCCACCAGCAGATCGGGGGACCCTTTATTCTATGGCTACACCTTC	CATSRSGDPLFYGYTF
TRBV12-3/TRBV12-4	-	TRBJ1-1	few	TGTGCCAGCAGTTTAGACAGGGCGAGAACTGAAGCTTTCTTT	CASSLDRARTEAFF
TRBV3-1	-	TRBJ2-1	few	TGTGCCAGCAGCCAAGAATGGGCTAGCGCCTACAATGAGCAGTTCTTC	CASSQEWASAYNEQFF
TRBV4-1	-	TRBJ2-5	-	TGCGCCAGCAGCCAAGATAGTTCGGGGCCGGAGACCCAGTACTTC	CASSQDSSGPETQYF
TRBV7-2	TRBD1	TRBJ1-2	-	TGTGCCAGCAGCCCCCAGACAGGGGGCTTTGGCTACACCTTC	CASSPQTGGFGYTF
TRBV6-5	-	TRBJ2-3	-	TGTGCCACAGGGGATGGAACAGATACGCAGTATTTT	CATGDGTDTQYF
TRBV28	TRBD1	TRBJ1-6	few	TGTGCCAGCAGTCTAACCGGGACAGATAATTCACCCCTCCACTTT	CASSLTGTDNSPLHF
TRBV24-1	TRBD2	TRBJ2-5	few	TGTGCCACCAGTGATGGACTAGCGGTCCAAGAGACCCAGTACTTC	CATSDGLAVQETQYF
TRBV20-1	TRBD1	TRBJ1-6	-	TGCAGTGCCGGCAGGGGGCTAGATAATTCACCCCTCCACTTT	CSAGRGLDNSPLHF
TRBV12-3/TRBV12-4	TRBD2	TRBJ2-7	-	TGTGCCAACAGTTCTAGCGGGTGGACCCCCTACGAGCAGTACTTC	CANSSSGWTPYEQYF
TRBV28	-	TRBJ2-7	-	TGTGCCAGCAGTTCGATAGCGACTACGCCGGGCGAGCAGTACTTC	CASSSIATTPGEQYF
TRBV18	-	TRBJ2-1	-	TGTGCCAGCTCACCAGCAAGACACTCCTACAATGAGCAGTTCTTC	CASSPARHSYNEQFF
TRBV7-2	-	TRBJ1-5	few	TGTGCCAGCAGCTTAGTAGGTGTGGGGGCGAAACAGCCCCAGCATTTT	CASSLVGVGAKQPQHF
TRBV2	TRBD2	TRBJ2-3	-	TGTGCCAGCAGTCCCTGGACTAGCAGTAGCACAGATACGCAGTATTTT	CASSPWTSSSTDTQYF
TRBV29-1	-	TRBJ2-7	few	TGCAGCACTGCAGCGGGCATGGGTAACGAGCAGTACTTC	CSTAAGMGNEQYF
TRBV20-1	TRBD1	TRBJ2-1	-	TGCAGTGCTAGAATGGTTTCCGGACAGGGTTCATTCTGGGGGAACAATGAGCAGTTCTTC	CSARMVSGQGSFWGNNEQFF
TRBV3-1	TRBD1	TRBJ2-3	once	TGTGCCAGCAGCCAATGGGACAGCCAGTACACAGATACGCAGTATTTT	CASSQWDSQYTDTQYF
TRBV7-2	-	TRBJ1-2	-	TGTGCCAGCAGCTCAAGCACAGGACCCTATGGCTACACTTTC	CASSSSTGPYGYTF